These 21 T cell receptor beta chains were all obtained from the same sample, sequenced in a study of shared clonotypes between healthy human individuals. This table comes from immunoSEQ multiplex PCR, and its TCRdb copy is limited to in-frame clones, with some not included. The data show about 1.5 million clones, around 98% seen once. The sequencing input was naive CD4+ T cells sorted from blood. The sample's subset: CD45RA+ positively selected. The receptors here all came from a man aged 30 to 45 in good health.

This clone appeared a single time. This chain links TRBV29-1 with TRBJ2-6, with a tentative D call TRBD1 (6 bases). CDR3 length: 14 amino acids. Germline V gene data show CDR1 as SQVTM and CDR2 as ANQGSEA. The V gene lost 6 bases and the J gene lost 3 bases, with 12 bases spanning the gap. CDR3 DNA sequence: TGCAGCGTCCGGCAGGGGAGTGGGGCCAACGTCCTGACTTTC. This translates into CSVRQGSGANVLTF.

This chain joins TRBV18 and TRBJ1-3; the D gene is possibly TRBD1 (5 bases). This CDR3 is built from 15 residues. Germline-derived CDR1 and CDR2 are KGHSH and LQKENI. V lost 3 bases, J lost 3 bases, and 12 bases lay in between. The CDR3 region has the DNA TGTGCCAGCTCACCGAAACAGGCAAATGGAAACACCATATATTTT. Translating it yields CASSPKQANGNTIYF.

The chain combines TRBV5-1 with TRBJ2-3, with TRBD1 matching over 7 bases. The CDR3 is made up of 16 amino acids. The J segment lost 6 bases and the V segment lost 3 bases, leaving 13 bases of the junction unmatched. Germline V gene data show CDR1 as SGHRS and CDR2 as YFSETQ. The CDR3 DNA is TGCGCCAGCAGCTGGGCCGTGGCAGGGGGTATGGATACGCAGTATTTT. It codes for CASSWAVAGGMDTQYF. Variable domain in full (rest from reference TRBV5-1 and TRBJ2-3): KAGVTQTPRYLIKTRGQQVTLSCSPISGHRSVSWYQQTPGQGLQFLFEYFSETQRNKGNFPGRFSGRQFSNSRSEMNVSTLELGDSALYLCASSWAVAGGMDTQYFGPGTRLTVL.

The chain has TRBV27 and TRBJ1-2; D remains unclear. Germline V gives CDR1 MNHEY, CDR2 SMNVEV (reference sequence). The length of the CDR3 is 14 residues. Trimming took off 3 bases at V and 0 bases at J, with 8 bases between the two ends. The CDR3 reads CASSFRMSNYGYTF. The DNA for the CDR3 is TGTGCCAGCAGTTTCCGGATGTCTAACTATGGCTACACCTTC.

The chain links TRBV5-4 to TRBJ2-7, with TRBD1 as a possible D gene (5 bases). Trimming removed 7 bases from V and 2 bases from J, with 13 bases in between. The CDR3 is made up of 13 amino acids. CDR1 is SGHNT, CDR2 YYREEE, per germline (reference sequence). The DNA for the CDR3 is TGTGCCAGCGCAAAGACAGACCCCTACGAGCAGTACTTC. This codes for CASAKTDPYEQYF.

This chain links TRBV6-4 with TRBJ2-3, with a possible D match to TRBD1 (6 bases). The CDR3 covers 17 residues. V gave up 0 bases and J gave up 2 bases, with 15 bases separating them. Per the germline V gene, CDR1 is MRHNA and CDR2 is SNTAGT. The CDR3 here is CASSDSSGEDYTDTQYF. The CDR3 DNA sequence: TGTGCCAGCAGTGACTCCTCAGGGGAAGATTACACAGATACGCAGTATTTT.

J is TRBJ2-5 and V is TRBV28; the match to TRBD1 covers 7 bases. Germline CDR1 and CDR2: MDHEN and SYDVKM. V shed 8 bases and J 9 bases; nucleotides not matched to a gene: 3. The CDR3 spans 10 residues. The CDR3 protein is CASGRGPQYF. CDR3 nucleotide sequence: TGTGCCAGCGGTAGGGGGCCCCAGTACTTC.

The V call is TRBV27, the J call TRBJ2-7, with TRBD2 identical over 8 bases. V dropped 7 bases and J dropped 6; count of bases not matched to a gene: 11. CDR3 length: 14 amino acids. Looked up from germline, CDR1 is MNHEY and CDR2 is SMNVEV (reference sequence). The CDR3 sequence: CASTSTGGEAEQYF. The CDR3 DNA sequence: TGTGCCAGCACTTCAACCGGGGGGGAGGCCGAGCAGTACTTC.

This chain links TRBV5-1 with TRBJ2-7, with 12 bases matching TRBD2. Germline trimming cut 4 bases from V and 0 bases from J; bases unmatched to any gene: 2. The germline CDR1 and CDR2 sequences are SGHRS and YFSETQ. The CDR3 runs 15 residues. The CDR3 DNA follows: TGCGCCAGCAGCAAACTAGCGGGAGGCTCCTACGAGCAGTACTTC. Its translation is CASSKLAGGSYEQYF.

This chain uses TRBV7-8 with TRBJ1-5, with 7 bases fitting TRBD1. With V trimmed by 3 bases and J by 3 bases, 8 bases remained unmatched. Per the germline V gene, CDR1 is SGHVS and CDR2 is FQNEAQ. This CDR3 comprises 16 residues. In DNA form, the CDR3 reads TGTGCCAGCAGCTTGGTTAACAGGGGACTCAATCAGCCCCAGCATTTT. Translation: CASSLVNRGLNQPQHF.

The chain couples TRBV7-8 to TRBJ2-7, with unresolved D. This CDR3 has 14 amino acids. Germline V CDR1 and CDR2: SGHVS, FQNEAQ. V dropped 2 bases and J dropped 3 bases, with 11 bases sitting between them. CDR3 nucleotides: TGTGCCAGCAGCTTAAGTGAACGGTTCTACGAGCAGTACTTC. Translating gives CASSLSERFYEQYF.

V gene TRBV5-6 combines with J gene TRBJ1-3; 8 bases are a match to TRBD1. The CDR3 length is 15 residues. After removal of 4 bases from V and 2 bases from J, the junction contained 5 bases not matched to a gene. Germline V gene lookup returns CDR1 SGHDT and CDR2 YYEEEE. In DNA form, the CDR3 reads TGTGCCAGCAGCCCTTTGGACAGGGCTGGAAACACCATATATTTT. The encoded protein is CASSPLDRAGNTIYF.

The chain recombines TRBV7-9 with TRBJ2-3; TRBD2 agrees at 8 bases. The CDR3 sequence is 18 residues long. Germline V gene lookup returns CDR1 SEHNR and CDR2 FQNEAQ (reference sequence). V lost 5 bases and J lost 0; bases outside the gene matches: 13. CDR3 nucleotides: TGTGCCAGCAGCCCTCGACTAGCGCCCGGACTGAGCACAGATACGCAGTATTTT. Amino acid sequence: CASSPRLAPGLSTDTQYF. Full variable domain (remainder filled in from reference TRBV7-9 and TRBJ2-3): DTGVSQNPRHKITKRGQNVTFRCDPISEHNRLYWYRQTLGQGPEFLTYFQNEAQLEKSRLLSDRFSAERPKGSFSTLEIQRTEQGDSAMYLCASSPRLAPGLSTDTQYFGPGTRLTVL.

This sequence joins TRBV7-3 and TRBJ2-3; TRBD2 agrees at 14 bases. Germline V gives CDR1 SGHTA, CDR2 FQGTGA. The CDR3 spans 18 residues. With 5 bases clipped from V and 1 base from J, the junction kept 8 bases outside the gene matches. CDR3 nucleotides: TGTGCCAGCAGCATCGGGACTAGCGGGGGAAGCCGCACAGATACGCAGTATTTT. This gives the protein CASSIGTSGGSRTDTQYF.

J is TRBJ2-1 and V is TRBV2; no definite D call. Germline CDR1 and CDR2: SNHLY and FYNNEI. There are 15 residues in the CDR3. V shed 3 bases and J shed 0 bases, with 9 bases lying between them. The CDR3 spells CASSDVTGSYNEQFF. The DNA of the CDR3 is TGTGCCAGCAGTGACGTAACCGGCTCCTACAATGAGCAGTTCTTC.

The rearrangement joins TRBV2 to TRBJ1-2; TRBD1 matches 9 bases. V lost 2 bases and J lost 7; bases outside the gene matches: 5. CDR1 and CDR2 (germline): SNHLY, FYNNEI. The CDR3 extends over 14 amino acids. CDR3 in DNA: TGTGCCAGCAGTGAAACCGGGACAGGGTTTGGCTACACCTTC. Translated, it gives CASSETGTGFGYTF. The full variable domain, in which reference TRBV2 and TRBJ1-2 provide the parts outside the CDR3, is EPEVTQTPSHQVTQMGQEVILRCVPISNHLYFYWYRQILGQKVEFLVSFYNNEISEKSEIFDDQFSVERPDGSNFTLKIRSTKLEDSAMYFCASSETGTGFGYTFGSGTRLTVV.

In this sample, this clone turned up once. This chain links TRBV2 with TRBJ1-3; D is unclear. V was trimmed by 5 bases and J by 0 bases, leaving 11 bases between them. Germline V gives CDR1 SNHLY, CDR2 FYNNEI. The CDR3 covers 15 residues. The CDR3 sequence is CASSSQLASGNTIYF. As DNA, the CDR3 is TGTGCCAGCAGTTCCCAGCTTGCCTCTGGAAACACCATATATTTT.

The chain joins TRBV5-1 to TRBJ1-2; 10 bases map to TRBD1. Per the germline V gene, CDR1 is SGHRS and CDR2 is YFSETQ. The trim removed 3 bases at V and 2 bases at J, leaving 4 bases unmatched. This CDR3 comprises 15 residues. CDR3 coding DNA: TGCGCCAGCAGCTCCGGACAGGGGGACAACTATGGCTACACCTTC. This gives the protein CASSSGQGDNYGYTF.

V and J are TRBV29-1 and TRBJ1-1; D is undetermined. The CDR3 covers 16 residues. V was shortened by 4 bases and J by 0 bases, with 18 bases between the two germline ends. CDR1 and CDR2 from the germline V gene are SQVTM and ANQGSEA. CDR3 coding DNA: TGCAGCGTTGTCCCGACTCCCGAGGCGATGAACACTGAAGCTTTCTTT. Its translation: CSVVPTPEAMNTEAFF.

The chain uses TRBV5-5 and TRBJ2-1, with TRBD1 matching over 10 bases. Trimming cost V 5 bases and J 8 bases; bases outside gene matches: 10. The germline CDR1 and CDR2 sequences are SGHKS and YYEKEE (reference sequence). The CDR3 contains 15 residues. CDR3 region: CASSFTGTGVDEQFF. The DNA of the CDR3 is TGTGCCAGCAGTTTTACCGGGACAGGGGTTGATGAGCAGTTCTTC.

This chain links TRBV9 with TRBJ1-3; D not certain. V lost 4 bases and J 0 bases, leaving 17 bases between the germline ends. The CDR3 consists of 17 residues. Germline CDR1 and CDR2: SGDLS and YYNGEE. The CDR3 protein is CASSPSNRVPSGNTIYF. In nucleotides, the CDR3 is TGTGCCAGCAGCCCAAGCAATCGAGTCCCCTCTGGAAACACCATATATTTT.